These 24 T cell receptor beta chains originate from one sample sequenced in a study of shared clonotypes between healthy human individuals. The data were produced by immunoSEQ multiplex PCR, yet TCRdb's version contains in-frame clones alone and is incomplete. Of 2.3 million or so clones in the sample, approximately 93% are singletons; the top ten hold about 0.41%. Sample: naive CD4+ T cells from PBMCs. As to subset: CD45RA+ positively selected. The receptor set was obtained from a man aged 18 to 29 in good health. Some clones in this sample may be carry-over from other donors' samples.

This chain joins TRBV28 and TRBJ1-2; TRBD1 agrees at 7 bases. This CDR3 is 12 amino acids long. V shed 8 bases, J shed 13 bases, and the junction held 13 bases outside the gene matches. Germline V gives CDR1 MDHEN, CDR2 SYDVKM. The CDR3 loop reads CASLSGQPPLTF. In nucleotides, the CDR3 is TGTGCCAGCCTATCGGGACAGCCCCCGCTCACCTTC.

The chain carries TRBV28 and TRBJ1-1; D is undetermined. There are 12 residues in the CDR3. Trimming took off 7 bases at V and 4 bases at J, with 10 bases between the two ends. Germline V gene lookup returns CDR1 MDHEN and CDR2 SYDVKM. The CDR3 DNA reads TGTGCCAGCAAGCTAGGGATCACTGAAGCTTTCTTT. This sequence encodes CASKLGITEAFF.

This clone was found once. The genes are TRBV29-1 and TRBJ1-1; D remains unclear. This CDR3 comprises 13 residues. The V gene's germline CDR1 is SQVTM and CDR2 ANQGSEA. Trimming removed 2 bases at V and 8 bases at J, with 15 bases between. The DNA of the CDR3 is TGCAGCGTTGAAAGGCCGCTACTGCAAGAAGCTTTCTTT. Its translation: CSVERPLLQEAFF.

The J gene is TRBJ1-3, the V gene TRBV28; D is undetermined. In germline, CDR1 is MDHEN, CDR2 SYDVKM. The V end lost 6 bases, the J end lost 0 bases, and 9 bases lay between the germline ends. The length of the CDR3 is 14 residues. This CDR3 reads CASRLLGSGNTIYF. CDR3 sequence (DNA): TGTGCCAGCAGACTCCTAGGCTCTGGAAACACCATATATTTT.

The chain carries TRBV7-3 and TRBJ1-2; tentatively, D is TRBD1 (5 bases). The CDR3 is 14 residues long. Germline-derived CDR1 and CDR2 are SGHTA and FQGTGA. V gave up 5 bases and J gave up 7 bases, with 17 bases separating them. CDR3 protein: CASSPNAGRGGYTF. CDR3 DNA: TGTGCCAGCAGCCCTAACGCGGGGCGCGGTGGCTACACCTTC.

The genes are TRBV2 and TRBJ2-7; no reliable D call. Trimming removed 2 bases at V and 6 bases at J, with 11 bases between. The CDR3 has 13 residues. Per germline, CDR1 SNHLY and CDR2 FYNNEI. Here the CDR3 DNA reads TGTGCCAGCAGTGAACCCGGAACGGCCGAGCAGTACTTC. This codes for CASSEPGTAEQYF.

The V call is TRBV19, the J call TRBJ2-2; 11 nucleotides agree with TRBD2. V lost 5 bases and J lost 4; bases outside the gene matches: 6. The CDR3 length is 16 residues. Looked up from germline, CDR1 is LNHDA and CDR2 is SQIVND (reference sequence). The CDR3 DNA reads TGTGCCAGTAGTCCTCTAGCGGGAGGTGGCACCGGGGAGCTGTTTTTT. Its protein product is CASSPLAGGGTGELFF.

The rearrangement uses TRBV10-2 and TRBJ2-7; TRBD2 aligns across 14 bases. CDR1 and CDR2 (germline): WSHSY, SAAADI. J gave up 6 bases and V 6 bases, and 7 bases lay outside the gene matches. CDR3 length: 15 residues. CDR3 DNA sequence: TGCGCCAGCAGGGGGACTAGCGGGAGCGCTGGCGAGCAGTACTTC. This gives the protein CASRGTSGSAGEQYF.

V usage is TRBV13 and J usage is TRBJ2-7; 15 bases match TRBD2. The CDR3 spans 19 residues. The ends lost 0 bases at V and 1 base at J; junction bases unmatched: 7. Germline V gene data show CDR1 as PRHDT and CDR2 as FYEKMQ (reference sequence). As DNA, the CDR3 is TGTGCCAGCAGCTTAGGCCCGGGACTAGCGGGAGGTATTTCCTACGAGCAGTACTTC. Protein product: CASSLGPGLAGGISYEQYF. The variable domain in full, with the rest retrieved from reference TRBV13 and TRBJ2-7, is AAGVIQSPRHLIKEKRETATLKCYPIPRHDTVYWYQQGPGQDPQFLISFYEKMQSDKGSIPDRFSAQQFSDYHSELNMSSLELGDSALYFCASSLGPGLAGGISYEQYFGPGTRLTVT.

V is TRBV20-1 and J is TRBJ1-5; D is undetermined. Germline V lookup: CDR1 DFQATT, CDR2 SNEGSKA (reference sequence). Deletions cut 6 bases from V and 11 bases from J, with 14 bases between. This CDR3 region has 11 residues. This CDR3 reads CSARLLQAQHF. As DNA, the CDR3 is TGCAGTGCCAGGCTTTTGCAAGCCCAGCATTTT.

The rearrangement uses TRBV7-2 and TRBJ2-1; D perhaps matches TRBD1 (6 bases). The CDR3 has 14 amino acids. Per the germline V gene, CDR1 is SGHTA and CDR2 is FQGNSA. Trimming removed 6 bases at V and 5 bases at J, with 14 bases between. The CDR3 bases are TGTGCCAGCAGACTACAGGGACCCCACAATGAGCAGTTCTTC. Translating it yields CASRLQGPHNEQFF.

The V and J genes are TRBV9 and TRBJ2-3; TRBD2 might be the D (6 bases). The CDR3 contains 15 residues. Germline CDR1 and CDR2: SGDLS and YYNGEE. Trimming pared 3 bases from V and 2 bases from J, leaving 13 bases between. CDR3 bases: TGTGCCAGCAGCGCCGGGACTGTAGACACAGATACGCAGTATTTT. It specifies CASSAGTVDTDTQYF.

V is TRBV7-9 and J is TRBJ1-1, with 7 bases that match TRBD1. The CDR3 has 15 amino acids. Germline V gene lookup returns CDR1 SEHNR and CDR2 FQNEAQ (reference sequence). V trimming: 2 bases; J trimming: 5 bases; junction bases outside the gene matches: 8. The CDR3 loop is CASSLLTGVGTEAFF. CDR3 nucleotide sequence: TGTGCCAGCAGCTTACTTACAGGGGTTGGAACTGAAGCTTTCTTT. Variable domain in full (rest from reference TRBV7-9 and TRBJ1-1): DTGVSQNPRHKITKRGQNVTFRCDPISEHNRLYWYRQTLGQGPEFLTYFQNEAQLEKSRLLSDRFSAERPKGSFSTLEIQRTEQGDSAMYLCASSLLTGVGTEAFFGQGTRLTVV.

The gene calls are TRBV5-1 and TRBJ2-7; 11 nucleotides agree with TRBD2. This CDR3 has 15 residues. Germline loops: CDR1 SGHRS, CDR2 YFSETQ. Germline trimming cut 4 bases from V and 5 bases from J; bases unmatched to any gene: 8. The CDR3 loop is CASSARGLAADEQYF. The DNA for the CDR3 is TGCGCCAGCAGCGCGAGGGGACTAGCGGCCGACGAGCAGTACTTC.

In this sample, this clone turned up once. The rearrangement links TRBV28 to TRBJ2-7; TRBD2 agrees at 7 bases. Germline V gene data show CDR1 as MDHEN and CDR2 as SYDVKM. The CDR3 runs 15 residues. V gave up 5 bases and J gave up 0 bases; unmatched junction bases: 7. The CDR3 nucleotides read TGTGCCAGCAGTGGGAGGGACCGGAACTCCTACGAGCAGTACTTC. It codes for CASSGRDRNSYEQYF. The full variable domain, completed using reference TRBV28 and TRBJ2-7, is DVKVTQSSRYLVKRTGEKVFLECVQDMDHENMFWYRQDPGLGLRLIYFSYDVKMKEKGDIPEGYSVSREKKERFSLILESASTNQTSMYLCASSGRDRNSYEQYFGPGTRLTVT.

This chain connects TRBV6-5 to TRBJ2-5; D possibly uses TRBD1 or TRBD2 (5 bases each). The germline gives CDR1 MNHEY, CDR2 SVGAGI. V dropped 0 bases and J dropped 5 bases, with 16 bases sitting between them. The CDR3 extends over 16 amino acids. The CDR3 DNA is TGTGCCAGCAGTTACTCGTGGGGGTCCAATGGGGAGACCCAGTACTTC. Encoded protein: CASSYSWGSNGETQYF.

The chain recombines TRBV5-1 with TRBJ1-2, with 7 positions matching TRBD1. This CDR3 is 17 amino acids long. With 5 bases clipped from V and 4 bases from J, the junction kept 17 bases outside the gene matches. Germline V gene data show CDR1 as SGHRS and CDR2 as YFSETQ. The CDR3 spells CASRPTSGTAPVYGYTF. CDR3 bases: TGCGCCAGCAGACCAACATCCGGGACAGCTCCCGTCTATGGCTACACCTTC. The complete variable domain, with remaining parts taken from reference TRBV5-1 and TRBJ1-2, reads KAGVTQTPRYLIKTRGQQVTLSCSPISGHRSVSWYQQTPGQGLQFLFEYFSETQRNKGNFPGRFSGRQFSNSRSEMNVSTLELGDSALYLCASRPTSGTAPVYGYTFGSGTRLTVV.

The chain is built from TRBV2 and TRBJ1-2; D is undetermined. V was trimmed by 6 bases and J by 4 bases, leaving 15 bases between them. Germline V CDR1 and CDR2: SNHLY, FYNNEI. This CDR3 contains 14 residues. CDR3 amino acids: CASRRTDQSYGYTF. In DNA, the CDR3 is TGTGCCAGCAGACGGACTGATCAGTCCTATGGCTACACCTTC. The complete variable domain, with remaining parts taken from reference TRBV2 and TRBJ1-2, reads EPEVTQTPSHQVTQMGQEVILRCVPISNHLYFYWYRQILGQKVEFLVSFYNNEISEKSEIFDDQFSVERPDGSNFTLKIRSTKLEDSAMYFCASRRTDQSYGYTFGSGTRLTVV.

The V call is TRBV30, the J call TRBJ1-4, with D unclear. The CDR3 sequence is 13 residues long. CDR1 is GTSNPN and CDR2 is SVGIG in the germline V gene (reference sequence). V lost 0 bases and J 7 bases, leaving 9 bases between the germline ends. CDR3 sequence: CAWSVLHSEKLFF. The CDR3 coding sequence is TGTGCCTGGAGTGTACTACATAGTGAAAAACTGTTTTTT.

This clone was recorded once. The same CDR3 is also encoded by other DNA sequences in this sample. The chain uses TRBV5-1 and TRBJ2-2; 7 nucleotides agree with TRBD2. Germline values: CDR1 SGHRS, CDR2 YFSETQ. After removal of 0 bases from V and 5 bases from J, the junction contained 4 bases not matched to a gene. CDR3 length: 15 residues. In nucleotides, the CDR3 is TGCGCCAGCAGCTTGGCGTCTAGCGGTACCGGGGAGCTGTTTTTT. It codes for CASSLASSGTGELFF.

V gene TRBV21-1 combines with J gene TRBJ1-1; the table's D call, TRBD1, was not checked against the DNA. TRBV21-1 is labeled a pseudogene. This CDR3 has 11 amino acids. The CDR3 sequence: CASSPQGEAFF. The CDR3 DNA reads as TGTGCCAGCAGCCCACAGGGAGAAGCTTTCTTT.

Comments on this clone: Other DNA sequences in the sample encode the same CDR3. The chain has TRBV7-3 and TRBJ2-3; TRBD1 or TRBD2 may be the D gene (5 bases each). The germline CDR1 and CDR2 sequences are SGHTA and FQGTGA. The CDR3 spans 15 residues. V dropped 0 bases and J dropped 1 base, with 8 bases sitting between them. For the CDR3, the DNA is TGTGCCAGCAGCTTAACTGGGGGAGGCACAGATACGCAGTATTTT. Translating it yields CASSLTGGGTDTQYF.

The V and J genes are TRBV5-6 and TRBJ1-5, with D possibly matching TRBD1 (6 bases). The CDR3 loop spans 13 amino acids. Trimming cost V 5 bases and J 8 bases, with 14 bases left between them. CDR1 SGHDT and CDR2 YYEEEE come from the germline V gene. The DNA of the CDR3 is TGTGCCAGCAGTTTTGACAGGCAGGAGCCCCAGCATTTT. This sequence encodes CASSFDRQEPQHF.

This clone came up a few times. The chain couples TRBV27 to TRBJ1-2, with D possibly matching TRBD1 (5 bases). The CDR3 is 13 amino acids. Germline loops: CDR1 MNHEY, CDR2 SMNVEV (reference sequence). The ends were cut back, 5 bases at V and 6 bases at J, with 13 bases in the middle. The CDR3 reads CASSPTGEDGYTF. The DNA for the CDR3 is TGTGCCAGCAGTCCAACGGGGGAGGATGGCTACACCTTC.